Following are 10 T cell receptor beta chains from one sample sequenced in a study of T cells in Graves' hyperthyroidism and ophthalmopathy. It was RNA transcripts that yielded the amplified TCR beta CDR3 regions. RT-PCR in the first round (using the HTBI primer set) targeted the TCR CDR3. Using its own MiXCR run on the multiplex PCR reads, TCRdb lists one record per CDR3 protein. Among 660,000 or so distinct CDR3 sequences listed, roughly 45% were seen once. The sequenced sample consisted of peripheral blood or thyroid tissue (not recorded which). The receptors stem from an adult man with Graves' disease, either hyperthyroidism or ophthalmopathy (not recorded which).

V gene TRBV25-1 combines with J gene TRBJ2-6, with D tentatively TRBD1 (5 bases). The CDR3 loop spans 16 amino acids. V dropped 6 bases and J dropped 4 bases, with 16 bases sitting between them. CDR1 and CDR2 from the germline V gene are MGHDK and SYGVNS. The CDR3 DNA reads TGTGCCAGCAGGTTCATCTCAGGACAAGGGGCCAACGTCCTGACTTTC. Translating gives CASRFISGQGANVLTF.

This clonotype appeared a single time. J is TRBJ2-7 and V is TRBV7-6; D is unclear. CDR1 and CDR2 (germline): SGHVS, FNYEAQ. The ends were cut back, 1 base at V and 3 bases at J, with 13 bases in the middle. The CDR3 runs to 15 residues. CDR3 sequence (DNA): TGTGCCAGCAGCTTAGGTTCTGGGGTCGTCTACGAGCAGTACTTC. Protein product: CASSLGSGVVYEQYF.

The genes are TRBV5-4 and TRBJ1-6; D is unclear. CDR3 length equals 15 residues. The germline V gene has CDR1 SGHNT and CDR2 YYREEE (reference sequence). Trimming cost V 7 bases and J 7 bases, with 18 bases left between them. CDR3 residues: CASSPSFGVNSPLHF. In DNA form, the CDR3 reads TGTGCCAGCTCACCCTCCTTTGGGGTAAATTCACCCCTCCACTTT.

The chain combines TRBV19 with TRBJ1-2, with 9 nucleotides matching TRBD1. The CDR3 consists of 15 residues. V shed 1 base and J 6 bases; nucleotides not matched to a gene: 6. Germline lookup yields CDR1 LNHDA and CDR2 SQIVND (reference sequence). As DNA, the CDR3 is TGTGCCAGTAGTATAGTTACAGGGGGCACGGATGGCTACACCTTC. Protein: CASSIVTGGTDGYTF.

The chain combines TRBV20-1 with TRBJ1-1; 9 positions agree with TRBD1. This CDR3 has 15 residues. CDR1 DFQATT and CDR2 SNEGSKA come from the germline V gene (reference sequence). V dropped 5 bases and J dropped 6; count of bases not matched to a gene: 13. The CDR3 is CSASGTGMVRSEAFF. CDR3 DNA: TGCAGTGCTTCCGGGACAGGGATGGTTCGGTCTGAAGCTTTCTTT.

The rearrangement uses TRBV12-3 or TRBV12-4 and TRBJ2-5; TRBD1 is a possible D gene (6 bases). CDR3 length: 14 amino acids. V was pared by 3 bases and J by 5 bases, with 13 bases between. Here the CDR3 reads CASSFTGSAETQYF. The CDR3 bases are TGTGCCAGCAGTTTTACAGGGTCGGCGGAGACCCAGTACTTC.

The rearrangement links TRBV7-2 to TRBJ2-2, with no clear D. The V end lost 5 bases, the J end lost 3 bases, and 13 bases lay between the germline ends. From germline, CDR1 is SGHTA and CDR2 FQGNSA. The CDR3 extends over 15 amino acids. This chain's CDR3 is CASSPLTLDTGELFF. For the CDR3, the DNA is TGTGCCAGCAGCCCCTTGACATTAGACACCGGGGAGCTGTTTTTT.

This clonotype has a handful of counts. The chain recombines TRBV7-9 with TRBJ1-1, with a tentative D call TRBD1 (6 bases). This CDR3 spans 17 amino acids. From germline, CDR1 is SEHNR and CDR2 FQNEAQ (reference sequence). Trimming stripped 6 bases from V and 0 bases from J, with 20 bases between. The CDR3 DNA reads as TGTGCCAGCAGGGAGGGGGGAGGGACAATGATGAACACTGAAGCTTTCTTT. Amino acids: CASREGGGTMMNTEAFF.

Notes on this clonotype: Its ends do not fully match the called genes, so a read error is possible. The chain employs TRBV2 and TRBJ1-1, with 8 bases that match TRBD1. Germline-derived CDR1 and CDR2 are SNHLY and FYNNEI. The CDR3 spans 15 residues. CDR3 loop: CASSLTGVLNTEAFF. CDR3 DNA sequence: TGTGCCAGCAGTTTGACAGGGGTTTTGAATACTGAAGCTTTCTTT.

This chain links TRBV24-1 with TRBJ2-5, with 11 nucleotides matching TRBD2. Trimming took 3 bases from V and 1 from J; bases not matched to a gene: 3. This CDR3 is built from 16 residues. Germline V gives CDR1 KGHDR, CDR2 SFDVKD. CDR3 bases: TGTGCCACCAGTGATCGGACTAGCGGGCGCCAAGAGACCCAGTACTTC. Residues: CATSDRTSGRQETQYF.